Sequencing of this T cell receptor (beta chain) was carried out in a study of CD8+ T cells in alopecia areata. General study findings and limits: Whether baseline CD8+ expansion is linked to response remains uncertain, given a single nonresponder. Under tofacitinib, numerous expanded lesional clonotypes remained detectable in scalp and blood.

Once RNA had been extracted, it was reverse transcribed into cDNA to act as the sequencing template. Here immunoSEQ multiplex PCR was the method, and the copy in TCRdb shows in-frame clones only, minus some. This sample has 40,000 to 50,000 clones, with roughly 65% found just once. Described treatment: oral pan-JAK inhibitor, 5-10 mg twice daily. In alopecia areata patients, both lesional scalp punch biopsies and peripheral blood were collected. The CDR3 has 18 residues. With regard to this clone: Its antigen is as yet unknown.

The V call is TRBV1, the J call TRBJ2-1; TRBD2, as called in the table, went unchecked against the DNA. TRBV1 is marked as a pseudogene. Sequencing was performed on CD8+ T cells sorted from blood, taken at week 4, from a patient treated with tofacitinib. The receptor was isolated from a human donor with alopecia areata. CDR3 amino acids: CTSSLGLAGPNKDNEQFF. DNA of the CDR3: TGCACCAGCAGCCTGGGACTAGCAGGCCCAAATAAAGACAATGAGCAGTTCTTC.